This T cell receptor (beta chain) was profiled in a study of beta chain features in type 1 diabetes (dated by TCRdb to the late 2010s). In the study overall: Patients and healthy donors did not differ in mean age, gender distribution, total cell number or subset yield. Regulatory and stem cell-like memory subsets were obtained from only 8 patients and roughly 8 healthy donors, while naive and central memory subsets were obtained from all 30 or so donors. In the study, recently diagnosed type 1 diabetes patients and matched healthy donors were compared on the TCRB repertoires of their sorted circulating CD4+ T cell subsets. A total of 107,917,701 sorted cells were examined across all samples, and the number of cells per subset was strongly correlated with RNA yield.

Results the study describes overall, beyond this receptor: A moderate but significant shortening of TCRB CDR3 length was observed in type 1 diabetes patients in all four CD4+ subsets. PCR might favor shorter templates, but patient and control samples were amplified and corrected together, so any skew would affect both groups equally. Patients with type 1 diabetes made fewer insertions and deleted more nucleotides at VDJ recombination sites, implying thymic rearrangement abnormalities. Naive, central memory and regulatory TCRB repertoires appeared to be more alike among patients than among healthy donors. Only small numbers of individuals were included in the HLA sub-analyses, which left unresolved whether HLA type had any influence on TCRB rearrangement. Because cDNA was sequenced instead of genomic DNA, highly expressing activated cells could be over-represented, though the groups showed no difference in activation or CD3 levels.

A single peripheral blood draw of 90 to 150 mL on average was collected from each donor into heparinised tubes. Using a panel that included CD45RO, CCR7, CD25, CD127, CD95 and CD27, naive, central memory, regulatory and stem cell-like memory CD4+ T cells were sorted on a BD FACSAria II. All sorted populations exceeded 98% purity. PBMCs were isolated right away by Lymphoprep density gradient centrifugation and were stained directly, without culture. So that batch effects would be minimized, each experiment stained and sorted samples in pairs, pairing one healthy donor with one patient. The entire amount of isolated RNA was reverse transcribed using the High Capacity cDNA Reverse Transcription Kit, so the sequenced TCRB transcripts were expressed ones. Deep immunoSEQ sequencing was applied to naive, central memory and regulatory T cell samples, giving an average of roughly 3.5 million total reads per sample. After sorted cells were lysed in RLT buffer, RNA was extracted with DNase-treated RNeasy Micro or Mini kits, with the choice depending on cell number. Each cell subset was processed separately to prevent cross-contamination, with patient and healthy donor samples processed together. The immunoSEQ multiplex PCR was used to amplify TCRB sequences from cDNA, yielding 87-bp fragments that span the CDR3 region. The amplicons were sequenced using the Illumina HiSeq platform. On the study's bioinformatics: Synthetic template baselines were used to correct PCR bias computationally, reads within Hamming distance 2 were collapsed together, and singletons that could not be merged were discarded. Reads were aligned against IMGT so that V, D and J genes, CDR3 length and insertions or deletions at six rearrangement sites could be assigned. Within each subset, clonotype counts were normalized to sorted cell number, after which true diversity and Gini coefficients were computed with the tcR R package. Repertoire sharing was quantified using the overlap coefficient calculated on TCRB nucleotide sequences. Out-of-frame TCRB sequences from naive cells were analyzed to stand in for the pre-selection repertoire. In its TCRdb copy, this immuneACCESS table keeps in-frame sequences only and misses some clones. Where compared with another copy, unresolved V genes explain less than half of these, and the others have no known cause. The V and J calls and clone size come from that table; D and trimming were worked out from the DNA. Present in this sample are hundreds of thousands of clones, about 10% of which were seen just once. Jointly, the top ten make up roughly 0.014% of the sample.

As regards this clone: Its antigen specificity is not known. No clone much larger than this one lies a single base away; base qualities are absent.

Specimen: naive CD4+ T cells from blood. What this sample's cell subset or site label stands for: true naive CD4+ T cells. The receptor was derived from a woman younger than 45 in good health.

The DNA sequence is as follows: TGTGCCACCTCCCCGGGACAACAATGGAGCACAGATACGCAGTATTTT. Translated, it gives CATSPGQQWSTDTQYF. The sequence links TRBV11-2 to TRBJ2-3; matching of 6 bases hints at TRBD1 as the D gene. The germline V gene encodes CDR1 SGHAT and CDR2 FQNNGV. Between the V and J ends, shortened by 10 bases and 0 bases respectively, the junction contains 20 bases. From the cysteine up to the phenylalanine, the CDR3 has a length of 16 residues. The CDR3 DNA has 48 bases and is translated from base 1.